This TCR beta chain derives from a study of CD8+ T cells in alopecia areata. Extraction and reverse transcription of RNA yielded cDNA as the sequencing template. Using immunoSEQ multiplex PCR, the repertoire was profiled, and TCRdb retains in-frame clones only, with some absent. The repertoire holds about 210,000 clones, with 64% as singletons. Study-wide points: In scalp, tofacitinib significantly decreased clonality and expanded CD8+ clones among the top 100.

Concerning this clone: What it recognizes is unknown.

This CDR3 is 15 amino acids long. The V segment lost 5 bases and the J segment 7 bases; nucleotides outside the gene matches: 7. The V gene's germline CDR1 is MNHEY and CDR2 SVGAGI. Treatment indicated: oral pan-JAK inhibitor, 5-10 mg twice daily. The clonotype was recovered from a human donor with alopecia areata. Here the sequenced sample was CD4+ T cells sorted from blood, taken at week 4, from a patient treated with tofacitinib. V gene TRBV6-5 combines with J gene TRBJ1-6; 8 bases match TRBD1. The CDR3 DNA reads as TGTGCCAGCAGTGCCTGGACAGGGCGGAATTCACCCCTCCACTTT. Residues: CASSAWTGRNSPLHF.